Listed here are 23 T cell receptor beta chains from one sample, sequenced in a study of cytomegalovirus exposure and HLA in healthy donors. The PCR employed 60 Vbeta primers together with 13 Jbeta primers. The repertoire was sequenced with immunoSEQ multiplex PCR; TCRdb's copy has only in-frame clones and lacks some. The sample has roughly 150,000 clones; 70% to 80% are singletons. The specimen was PBMCs. These receptors were obtained from a male donor in good health and CMV-seronegative.

The rearrangement joins TRBV29-1 to TRBJ1-5, with D possibly being TRBD1 (5 bases). V lost 5 bases and J 4 bases, leaving 12 bases between the germline ends. Germline-derived CDR1 and CDR2 are SQVTM and ANQGSEA. The CDR3 totals 13 residues. CDR3 in amino acids: CSVPGGQNQPQHF. The DNA for the CDR3 is TGCAGCGTTCCCGGGGGTCAGAATCAGCCCCAGCATTTT.

The V call is TRBV7-9, the J call TRBJ1-4; D remains ambiguous. V was clipped by 4 bases and J by 8 bases, with 26 bases between them. The CDR3 has 18 residues. Germline CDR1 SEHNR, CDR2 FQNEAQ (reference sequence). This CDR3 is CASSSPGQSSGYPEKLFF. For the CDR3, the DNA is TGTGCCAGCAGCTCCCCAGGTCAAAGTTCGGGGTATCCAGAAAAACTGTTTTTT.

To note about this clone: The junction does not match germline at one end; this may be a read error. This rearrangement joins TRBV7-7 to TRBJ2-5; 8 nucleotides match TRBD2. CDR3 length equals 15 residues. Looked up from germline, CDR1 is SSHAT and CDR2 is FNYEAQ (reference sequence). The CDR3 nucleotides are TGTGCTAGCAGCTTAAGTAGCGGGGAGCGAGAGACCCAGTACTTC. Translated, it gives CASSLSSGERETQYF.

This chain joins TRBV7-3 and TRBJ2-3; perhaps TRBD1 as D (5 bases). V gave up 5 bases and J gave up 5 bases, with 11 bases separating them. In germline, CDR1 is SGHTA, CDR2 FQGTGA. The CDR3 runs 13 residues. As DNA, the CDR3 is TGTGCCAGCAGCCGGCAAGGGGAAGATACGCAGTATTTT. Its translation is CASSRQGEDTQYF.

This clone was counted a few times. This chain links TRBV7-9 with TRBJ1-2, with 10 bases fitting TRBD1. This CDR3 contains 14 residues. Trimming cost V 6 bases and J 4 bases; bases outside gene matches: 5. Germline assignment: CDR1 SEHNR and CDR2 FQNEAQ (reference sequence). The CDR3 here is CASSSDRGPYGYTF. CDR3 nucleotides: TGTGCCAGCAGTTCAGACAGGGGGCCCTATGGCTACACCTTC.

Here the CDR3 DNA reads TGTGCCAGCAGTGGACTAGCGGTCACCGGGGAGCTGTTTTTT. Translation gives CASSGLAVTGELFF. The rearrangement uses TRBV6-5 and TRBJ2-2; 10 positions match TRBD2. Germline values: CDR1 MNHEY, CDR2 SVGAGI. V dropped 5 bases and J dropped 4; count of bases not matched to a gene: 1. CDR3 length: 14 amino acids.

V is TRBV7-2 and J is TRBJ1-6; 7 nucleotides line up with TRBD1. Per the germline V gene, CDR1 is SGHTA and CDR2 is FQGNSA. The ends lost 5 bases at V and 11 bases at J; junction bases unmatched: 9. There are 14 residues in the CDR3. The CDR3 DNA reads as TGTGCCAGCAGCACCCGACAGGGCTCGACACCCCTCCACTTT. As protein: CASSTRQGSTPLHF.

The gene calls are TRBV7-9 and TRBJ2-1; 9 positions agree with TRBD2. The CDR3 totals 17 residues. V gave up 5 bases and J gave up 9 bases; unmatched junction bases: 17. From germline, CDR1 is SEHNR and CDR2 FQNEAQ (reference sequence). CDR3 sequence (DNA): TGTGCCAGCAGCCCCCAGGGGGGCGGGAGGGACGGGGGTGAGCAGTTCTTC. Translated: CASSPQGGGRDGGEQFF.

This clone was counted a single time. V is TRBV28 and J is TRBJ2-7; perhaps TRBD2 as D (6 bases). Germline-derived CDR1 and CDR2 are MDHEN and SYDVKM. The ends were cut back, 5 bases at V and 0 bases at J, with 11 bases in the middle. This CDR3 contains 14 residues. Written as DNA, the CDR3 is TGTGCCAGCAGTATTAGCGGAAGCTCCTACGAGCAGTACTTC. The encoded protein is CASSISGSSYEQYF.

This clone was recorded a few times. The chain joins TRBV28 to TRBJ1-5, with 11 bases that match TRBD1. The CDR3 covers 18 residues. Trimming removed 0 bases from V and 3 bases from J; junction bases left unmatched: 7. CDR1 is MDHEN and CDR2 is SYDVKM in the germline V gene. CDR3 residues: CASSLWAGQGANNQPQHF. CDR3 in DNA: TGTGCCAGCAGTTTATGGGCTGGACAGGGGGCGAACAATCAGCCCCAGCATTTT.

V is TRBV7-2 and J is TRBJ2-3; tentative D call: TRBD1 (5 bases). Germline V CDR1 and CDR2: SGHTA, FQGNSA. CDR3 size: 15 residues. Trimming took 1 base from V and 7 from J, leaving 15 bases between them. The DNA for the CDR3 is TGTGCCAGCAGCTTAGTTCAGGGTTGGGTAAATACGCAGTATTTT. Translated: CASSLVQGWVNTQYF. The complete variable domain, with remaining parts taken from reference TRBV7-2 and TRBJ2-3, reads GAGVSQSPSNKVTEKGKDVELRCDPISGHTALYWYRQSLGQGLEFLIYFQGNSAPDKSGLPSDRFSAERTGGSVSTLTIQRTQQEDSAVYLCASSLVQGWVNTQYFGPGTRLTVL.

This clone was found once. V usage is TRBV6-6 and J usage is TRBJ2-5; TRBD1 is a possible D gene (5 bases). CDR1 and CDR2 from the germline V gene are MNHNY and SVGAGI (reference sequence). The V gene lost 8 bases and the J gene lost 3 bases, with 10 bases spanning the gap. CDR3 length: 12 amino acids. DNA for the CDR3: TGTGCCAGCGGGGCGGAAGAAGAGACCCAGTACTTC. It is translated as CASGAEEETQYF.

This chain uses TRBV2 with TRBJ1-2, with TRBD1 identical over 9 bases. Germline V gene sequence: CDR1 SNHLY, CDR2 FYNNEI. Unmatched junction bases numbered 7, after V lost 8 bases and J lost 6 bases. The CDR3 is made up of 13 amino acids. The CDR3: CASGKDRGHGYTF. The CDR3 DNA reads as TGTGCCAGCGGTAAGGACAGGGGACATGGCTACACCTTC.

The chain combines TRBV5-4 with TRBJ1-3; 9 bases match TRBD1. Germline CDR1 and CDR2: SGHNT and YYREEE (reference sequence). J gave up 4 bases and V 3 bases, and 5 bases lay outside the gene matches. The CDR3 runs to 15 residues. The CDR3 loop reads CASSSDRGRGNTIYF. Here the CDR3 DNA reads TGTGCCAGCAGCTCGGACAGGGGTAGAGGAAACACCATATATTTT.

Comment on this clone: At one of its ends the junction is not consistent with the germline gene, which may arise from a read error. This rearrangement joins TRBV18 to TRBJ2-5; 8 bases match TRBD2. Per the germline V gene, CDR1 is KGHSH and CDR2 is LQKENI. The CDR3 extends over 14 amino acids. The CDR3 sequence is CASSLSSGQEPQYF. The CDR3 DNA follows: TGTGCCAGCTCACTATCTAGCGGGCAAGAGCCCCAGTACTTC.

This clone was detected a few times. The genes are TRBV7-9 and TRBJ2-2; TRBD1 aligns across 10 bases. CDR1 and CDR2 from the germline V gene are SEHNR and FQNEAQ (reference sequence). The CDR3 extends over 15 amino acids. With V trimmed by 3 bases and J by 9 bases, 7 bases remained unmatched. The CDR3 DNA follows: TGTGCCAGCAGCTTCGCCCGGGACAGGGGTCGGGAGCTGTTTTTT. Its protein is CASSFARDRGRELFF.

This clone showed up just once. The chain couples TRBV9 to TRBJ2-3, with 7 bases identical to TRBD2. J gave up 2 bases and V 0 bases, and 6 bases lay outside the gene matches. There are 16 residues in the CDR3. Germline V gene lookup returns CDR1 SGDLS and CDR2 YYNGEE. Here the CDR3 DNA reads TGTGCCAGCAGCGTAGAGGCTAGCGGACCCACAGATACGCAGTATTTT. The encoded protein is CASSVEASGPTDTQYF.

The rearrangement uses TRBV7-9 and TRBJ2-3, with 8 nucleotides matching TRBD2. The CDR3 sequence is 15 residues long. The trim removed 0 bases at V and 2 bases at J, leaving 1 base unmatched. In germline, CDR1 is SEHNR, CDR2 FQNEAQ (reference sequence). The DNA of the CDR3 is TGTGCCAGCAGCTTAGCACTAGCGGACACAGATACGCAGTATTTT. Protein: CASSLALADTDTQYF. The full variable domain, rest sourced from reference TRBV7-9 and TRBJ2-3, is DTGVSQNPRHKITKRGQNVTFRCDPISEHNRLYWYRQTLGQGPEFLTYFQNEAQLEKSRLLSDRFSAERPKGSFSTLEIQRTEQGDSAMYLCASSLALADTDTQYFGPGTRLTVL.

The J gene is TRBJ1-1, the V gene TRBV29-1, with D maybe TRBD1 (5 bases). Germline values: CDR1 SQVTM, CDR2 ANQGSEA. V shed 4 bases and J shed 3 bases, with 15 bases lying between them. This CDR3 region has 14 residues. This CDR3 is CSVGYRRDYTEAFF. Here the CDR3 DNA reads TGCAGCGTTGGTTACAGGAGGGACTACACTGAAGCTTTCTTT.

The rearrangement uses TRBV29-1 and TRBJ2-1; D is undetermined. Trimming removed 6 bases at V and 2 bases at J, with 8 bases between. Germline CDR1 is SQVTM and CDR2 is ANQGSEA. CDR3 length equals 12 residues. The chain's CDR3 is CSVGATYNEQFF. The CDR3 DNA is TGCAGCGTGGGCGCAACCTACAATGAGCAGTTCTTC.

The chain combines TRBV7-9 with TRBJ2-3; TRBD1 agrees at 9 bases. The germline V gene has CDR1 SEHNR and CDR2 FQNEAQ (reference sequence). Unmatched junction bases numbered 7, after V lost 8 bases and J lost 4 bases. The CDR3 is 14 amino acids. As DNA, the CDR3 is TGTGCCAGCGGATCACAGGGGGCCGCAGATACGCAGTATTTT. Protein sequence: CASGSQGAADTQYF.

The chain combines TRBV29-1 with TRBJ2-1, with D maybe TRBD2 (6 bases). The CDR3 consists of 11 residues. The germline CDR1 and CDR2 sequences are SQVTM and ANQGSEA. V gave up 7 bases and J gave up 9 bases, with 13 bases separating them. The CDR3 DNA sequence: TGCAGCGGGAGGGCCTCGGGTGAGCAGTTCTTC. Its protein is CSGRASGEQFF.

J is TRBJ1-1 and V is TRBV5-1; D is perhaps TRBD1 (5 bases). Germline V CDR1 and CDR2: SGHRS, YFSETQ. CDR3 size: 14 residues. Trimming took off 5 bases at V and 0 bases at J, with 11 bases between the two ends. The CDR3 protein is CASRKDTMNTEAFF. CDR3 bases: TGCGCCAGCAGGAAGGACACCATGAACACTGAAGCTTTCTTT.